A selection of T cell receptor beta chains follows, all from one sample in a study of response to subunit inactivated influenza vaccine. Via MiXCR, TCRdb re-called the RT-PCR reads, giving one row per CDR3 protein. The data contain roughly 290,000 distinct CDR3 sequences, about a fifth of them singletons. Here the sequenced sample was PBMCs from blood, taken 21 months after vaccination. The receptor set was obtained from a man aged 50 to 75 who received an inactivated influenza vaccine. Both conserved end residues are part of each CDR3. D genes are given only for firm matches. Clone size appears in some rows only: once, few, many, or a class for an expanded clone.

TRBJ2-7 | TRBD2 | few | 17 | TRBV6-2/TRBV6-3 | TGTGCCAGCAGCCTTGGGACTAGCGGGATCAAAAACTACGAGCAGTACTTC | CASSLGTSGIKNYEQYF
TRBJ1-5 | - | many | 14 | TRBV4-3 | TGCGCCAGCAGCCAAGTCGGCGGGGATCAGCCCCAGCATTTT | CASSQVGGDQPQHF
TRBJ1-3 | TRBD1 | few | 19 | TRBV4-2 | TGTGCCAGCAGCCGAACAAGACAGGGGGCCGACGTCGCGTGGAACACCATATATTTT | CASSRTRQGADVAWNTIYF
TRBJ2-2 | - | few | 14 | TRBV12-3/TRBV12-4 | TGTGCCAGCAGTTTTGCCTTAGCCACCGGGGAGCTGTTTTTT | CASSFALATGELFF
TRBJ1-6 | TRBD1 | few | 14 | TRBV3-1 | TGTGCCAGCAGCTTGGGACAGCTCAATTCACCCCTCCACTTT | CASSLGQLNSPLHF
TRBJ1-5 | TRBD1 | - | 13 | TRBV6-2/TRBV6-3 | TGTGCCAGCAAGCAGGGGGGCGCTCAGCCCCAGCATTTT | CASKQGGAQPQHF
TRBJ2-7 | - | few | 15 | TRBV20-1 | TGCAGTGCTAGAGATCTATCCGGGGGTTTTTACGAGCAGTACTTC | CSARDLSGGFYEQYF
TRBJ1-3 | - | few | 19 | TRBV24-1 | TGTGCCACCAGTGATCCCCGGGACACTCATTTTGTCTCTGGAAACACCATATATTTT | CATSDPRDTHFVSGNTIYF
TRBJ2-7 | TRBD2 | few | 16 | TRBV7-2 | TGTGCCAGCAGCCCCCGGATGGGGACTAGTTCCTACGAGCAGTACTTC | CASSPRMGTSSYEQYF
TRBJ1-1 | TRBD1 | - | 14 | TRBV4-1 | TGCGCCAGCAGCGAAACAGGGGAGGGGACTGAAGCTTTCTTT | CASSETGEGTEAFF
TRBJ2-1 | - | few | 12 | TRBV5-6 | TGTGCCAGCAGAAGTGGCGGGGATGAGCAGTTCTTC | CASRSGGDEQFF
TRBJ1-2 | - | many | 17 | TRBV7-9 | TGTGCCAGCACCTATTTTGGACAGCGAATCCTTAAAAGCGGCTACACCTTC | CASTYFGQRILKSGYTF
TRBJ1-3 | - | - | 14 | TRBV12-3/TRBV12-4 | TGTGCCAGCAGTCAGAGGAGCTCTGGAAACACCATATATTTT | CASSQRSSGNTIYF
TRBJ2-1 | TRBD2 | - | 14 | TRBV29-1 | TGCAGCTCCCTAGCGGGGGGGCCTTCATCTGAGCAGTTCTTC | CSSLAGGPSSEQFF
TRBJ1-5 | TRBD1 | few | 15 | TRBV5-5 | TGTGCCAGCAGCACAGCAGGGGACAGTTATCAGCCCCAGCATTTT | CASSTAGDSYQPQHF
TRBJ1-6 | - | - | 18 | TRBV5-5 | TGTGCCAGCAGCCCCAAGACGGTGGTGAGCTCCTATAATTCACCCCTCCACTTT | CASSPKTVVSSYNSPLHF